The subject of this entry is one T cell receptor beta chain. Its antigen is unidentified. The template was genomic DNA from peripheral blood, not RNA. The germline CDR1 and CDR2 sequences are PRHDT and FYEKMQ (reference sequence). V dropped 3 bases and J dropped 7 bases, with 9 bases sitting between them. This CDR3 is built from 12 residues. This sample is part of a study of T cell repertoires in aging, cancer and after chemotherapy. Study in general: Clear clonal overlap appeared across healthy donor samples taken over several months to years.

Study-level findings and limits: Median generation probability rose over the chemotherapy interval in each cancer cohort, suggesting rebound thymic output. Age-matched healthy donors had significantly more diverse, less clonal blood TCR repertoires than untreated cancer patients. In cancer patients, declining TCR diversity with age involved lost richness and lost evenness.

A mixed TRB-A/B primer pool amplified rearranged TRB by multiplex touch-down PCR. In TCRdb, the multiplex PCR reads were re-called with MiXCR into one record per CDR3 protein. This table holds approximately 4,300 distinct CDR3 sequences, over 25% found once. The source of this sequence is a human donor in good health. V is TRBV13 and J is TRBJ1-1, with no clear D. Sequencing was done on a sample of blood. The CDR3 nucleotides are TGTGCCAGCAGCTTTCGGAGAGGTGAAGCTTTCTTT. Its protein is CASSFRRGEAFF.